One sample yielded the 16 T cell receptor beta chains listed below, sequenced in a study of T cell responses to AZD1222 COVID-19 vaccine. Method: immunoSEQ multiplex PCR; TCRdb's copy keeps in-frame clones and lacks some. Among tens of thousands of clones listed, 80% to 95% were seen once. The sequenced sample was peripheral blood, obtained 28 days after the second AZD1222 dose. The source of these receptors is an adult who received the AZD1222 COVID-19 vaccine.

CDR3 in amino acids: CASSEGEQGVLSGNTIYF. The CDR3, as DNA: TGCGCCAGCAGTGAGGGAGAACAGGGGGTCCTCTCTGGAAACACCATATATTTT. The rearrangement links TRBV10-1 to TRBJ1-3, with 8 bases fitting TRBD1. After removal of 2 bases from V and 0 bases from J, the junction contained 9 bases not matched to a gene. The CDR3 runs 18 residues. The V gene's germline CDR1 is WNHNN and CDR2 SYGVQD (reference sequence).

The V and J genes are TRBV27 and TRBJ1-6; 8 bases are shared with TRBD1. This CDR3 is 15 amino acids long. The germline gives CDR1 MNHEY, CDR2 SMNVEV (reference sequence). V lost 2 bases to trimming and J lost 6 bases; unmatched junction nucleotides: 3. The CDR3 DNA follows: TGTGCCAGCAGTTTAAAGACAGGGGTTAATTCACCCCTCCACTTT. It yields the protein CASSLKTGVNSPLHF.

The J gene is TRBJ1-6, the V gene TRBV13; D uncertain. Germline CDR1 and CDR2: PRHDT and FYEKMQ (reference sequence). The CDR3 is 16 amino acids. V was trimmed by 0 bases and J by 0 bases, leaving 6 bases between them. CDR3 residues: CASSLGGSSYNSPLHF. The CDR3 nucleotides are TGTGCCAGCAGCTTAGGAGGGAGCTCCTATAATTCACCCCTCCACTTT.

The V gene is TRBV15, the J gene TRBJ1-4; D unclear. Germline V lookup: CDR1 LNHNV, CDR2 YYDKDF (reference sequence). The CDR3 sequence is 14 residues long. Trimming shortened V by 4 bases and J by 0 bases, and 6 bases separated the two germline ends. The CDR3 loop reads CATSMEATNEKLFF. As DNA, the CDR3 is TGTGCCACCAGCATGGAAGCAACTAATGAAAAACTGTTTTTT.

The V call is TRBV10-3, the J call TRBJ2-2; tentative D call: TRBD1 (7 bases). The CDR3 totals 14 residues. From germline, CDR1 is ENHRY and CDR2 SYGVKD. The ends were cut back, 3 bases at V and 7 bases at J, with 12 bases in the middle. CDR3 protein: CAISDRGEHGELFF. CDR3 bases: TGTGCCATCAGTGACAGGGGGGAACACGGGGAGCTGTTTTTT.

V usage is TRBV7-8 and J usage is TRBJ2-7, with D maybe TRBD2 (6 bases). In germline, CDR1 is SGHVS, CDR2 FQNEAQ. The V and J ends lost 5 bases and 1 base respectively, with 15 bases between them. The CDR3 contains 15 residues. In DNA, the CDR3 is TGTGCCAGCAGCCCGGCGAGTGGAGGGTCCTACGAGCAGTACTTC. This translates into CASSPASGGSYEQYF.

In its sample, this clone was seen a few times. The chain employs TRBV30 and TRBJ2-2; D is perhaps TRBD2 (6 bases). CDR3 length: 15 residues. Germline CDR1 GTSNPN, CDR2 SVGIG (reference sequence). Trimming shortened V by 1 base and J by 1 base, and 10 bases separated the two germline ends. The CDR3 region is CAWSDSGRNTGELFF. As DNA, the CDR3 is TGTGCCTGGAGTGATAGCGGCAGGAACACCGGGGAGCTGTTTTTT. The full variable domain, rest sourced from reference TRBV30 and TRBJ2-2, is SQTIHQWPATLVQPVGSPLSLECTVEGTSNPNLYWYRQAAGRGLQLLFYSVGIGQISSEVPQNLSASRPQDRQFILSSKKLLLSDSGFYLCAWSDSGRNTGELFFGEGSRLTVL.

The chain combines TRBV4-3 with TRBJ1-4, with a weak D call TRBD1 (5 bases). Germline CDR1 is LGHNA and CDR2 is YSLEER. Trimming removed 4 bases at V and 8 bases at J, with 17 bases between. The CDR3 has 15 amino acids. CDR3 bases: TGCGCCAGCAGCCTCTGGGACGGTGAAAGAGAAAAACTGTTTTTT. The encoded protein is CASSLWDGEREKLFF.

This chain connects TRBV19 to TRBJ1-5, with D perhaps matching TRBD1 (5 bases). The CDR3 runs to 16 residues. Germline loops: CDR1 LNHDA, CDR2 SQIVND (reference sequence). V gave up 5 bases and J gave up 2 bases, with 16 bases separating them. The CDR3 DNA reads TGTGCCAGTAGTCCCAGCCAGGGTGCTGGCAATCAGCCCCAGCATTTT. Its translation is CASSPSQGAGNQPQHF.

This clone was recorded a few times. The rearrangement uses TRBV3-1 (or the pseudogene TRBV3-2) and TRBJ2-5, with D tentatively TRBD2 (5 bases). Trimming shortened V by 4 bases and J by 1 base, and 10 bases separated the two germline ends. Germline V gene sequence: CDR1 LGHDT, CDR2 YNNKEL (reference sequence). The CDR3 totals 14 residues. The CDR3 protein is CASSPERFQETQYF. The CDR3 DNA reads TGTGCCAGCAGCCCCGAGCGGTTCCAAGAGACCCAGTACTTC.

In DNA, the CDR3 is TGTGCCAGCAGCCCACCCCCCGGGACAGGAAATTTCAATGAGCAGTTCTTC. Encoded protein: CASSPPPGTGNFNEQFF. The V call is TRBV7-8, the J call TRBJ2-1; 8 bases match TRBD1. Germline values: CDR1 SGHVS, CDR2 FQNEAQ. J was trimmed by 6 bases and V by 5 bases; bases with no gene match: 15. This CDR3 has 17 amino acids.

This chain links TRBV3-1 (or the pseudogene TRBV3-2) with TRBJ2-4; D is unresolved. This CDR3 is 18 amino acids long. Germline loops: CDR1 LGHDT, CDR2 YNNKEL (reference sequence). With 4 bases removed from V and 0 bases from J, the gap between germline ends came to 19 bases. The CDR3 nucleotides read TGTGCCAGCAGCCCCCGGGTGGGGTCCTGGCTAGCCAAAAACATTCAGTACTTC. This encodes CASSPRVGSWLAKNIQYF.

V gene TRBV6-2 or TRBV6-3 combines with J gene TRBJ1-1; the D is unclear. V lost 6 bases to trimming and J lost 5 bases, with 13 bases between them. Germline V gene lookup returns CDR1 MNHEY and CDR2 SVGEGT. This CDR3 has 13 amino acids. The CDR3 DNA reads as TGTGCCAGCAGCCCCGATCTGGGGACTGAAGCTTTCTTT. It codes for CASSPDLGTEAFF.

CDR3: CASSEGGMDEQYF. CDR3 nucleotides: TGTGCCAGTAGTGAAGGGGGCATGGACGAGCAGTACTTC. The chain recombines TRBV19 with TRBJ2-7; 7 bases are a match to TRBD1. This CDR3 spans 13 amino acids. Trimming at V came to 5 bases and at J to 5 bases, leaving 6 bases not matched to a gene. CDR1 is LNHDA and CDR2 is SQIVND in the germline V gene (reference sequence).

This clone appeared once. The CDR3 loop reads CASSSQGRDQPQHF. CDR3 nucleotides: TGTGCCAGCAGCTCCCAGGGGAGGGATCAGCCCCAGCATTTT. The chain recombines TRBV11-2 with TRBJ1-5; tentatively, D is TRBD1 (6 bases). V gave up 4 bases and J gave up 5 bases, with 12 bases separating them. The CDR3 spans 14 residues. Germline CDR1 reads SGHAT; CDR2 reads FQNNGV.

The chain employs TRBV10-3 and TRBJ1-1; 9 bases agree with TRBD1. Germline CDR1 reads ENHRY; CDR2 reads SYGVKD. CDR3 length: 13 residues. The junction had 5 bases not matched to a gene; V was cut back by 6 bases and J by 6 bases. This CDR3 reads CAISFRDRAEAFF. In DNA, the CDR3 is TGTGCCATCAGCTTCCGGGACAGGGCTGAAGCTTTCTTT.